This T cell receptor beta chain stems from a study of OX40 agonist ivuxolimab in advanced cancers. Study-level information: The patients received ivuxolimab by intravenous route every 2 weeks at 0.01 to 10 mg/kg.

Germline V gene lookup returns CDR1 MNHEY and CDR2 SVGAGI. CDR3 length equals 15 residues. Trimming stripped 6 bases from V and 6 bases from J, with 17 bases between. Here immunoSEQ multiplex PCR was the method, and the copy in TCRdb shows in-frame clones only, minus some. The repertoire includes around 36,000 clones, roughly 84% of them detected once, and 15% to 20% sits in the top ten. The rearrangement links TRBV6-5 to TRBJ2-2, with D hard to call. The source was CD4+ or CD8+ T cells sorted from blood, collected in a trial of the OX40 agonist ivuxolimab. This receptor was obtained from an adult with an advanced solid tumor such as melanoma, head and neck, liver or kidney cancer. The CDR3 is CASSRLAIVAGELFF. The CDR3 coding sequence is TGTGCCAGCAGCCGTTTGGCTATTGTGGCCGGGGAGCTGTTTTTT.